Listed below are T cell receptor beta chains from one sample, sequenced in a study of regulatory T cells. The repertoire was sequenced with immunoSEQ multiplex PCR; TCRdb's copy has only in-frame clones and lacks some. The data contain some 21,000 clones, 93% of them singletons. Sequencing was done on a sample of CD8+ T cells sorted from blood. The receptors were sampled from a child between 2 and 9 years old with CD3G deficiency. Both conserved end residues are trimmed from each CDR3. Fields, in order: V gene, J gene, CDR3 protein.

>TRBV6-1|TRBJ2-7
ASFGGAYEQY
>TRBV28|TRBJ2-5
ASSRRGETQY
>TRBV28|TRBJ2-1
ASSFGLAGVGEQF
>TRBV7-6|TRBJ2-3
ASSPLGGIPDTQY
>TRBV28|TRBJ2-7
ASSLTSGREQY
>TRBV11-2|TRBJ1-1
ASSLWGLGEAF
>TRBV7-9|TRBJ2-2
ASSLGSFWGTNTGELF
>TRBV6-6|TRBJ2-7
ASSQARDEQY
>TRBV19|TRBJ2-7
ASSIDATSYEQY
>TRBV28|TRBJ2-7
ASSLASSYEQY
>TRBV7-8|TRBJ2-4
ASSSGLAGGPAKNIQY
>TRBV5-1|TRBJ2-3
ASSLAEVVGSSTDTQY
>TRBV5-1|TRBJ2-1
ASRGLSERRF
>TRBV11-2|TRBJ2-5
ASSSPGRTQDTQY
>TRBV18|TRBJ2-1
ASSKTSGTSADNEQF
>TRBV7-2|TRBJ2-7
ASSLVRGREQY
>TRBV28|TRBJ1-1
ASSFTPYTEAF
>TRBV6-1|TRBJ2-1
ASSEYRNDEQF
>TRBV5-1|TRBJ2-7
ASSLHGWNSEQY
>TRBV7-9|TRBJ2-7
ASSFLGHQY
>TRBV30|TRBJ2-1
AWSPGLNEQF
>TRBV5-3|TRBJ2-7
ARIPGSGRRRPREQY
>TRBV5-1|TRBJ2-1
ASSLVGNNEQF
>TRBV7-6|TRBJ2-2
ASSLEAGTGELF
>TRBV11-2|TRBJ1-4
ASSTGTAVNEKLF
>TRBV28|TRBJ2-1
ASRSGSGDYNEQF
>TRBV19|TRBJ2-1
ASSADIYNEQF
>TRBV6-1|TRBJ2-7
ASSAGTGGIYEQY
>TRBV5-1|TRBJ2-1
ASSFGGQQF
>TRBV28|TRBJ2-3
ASSSSLAGGSTDTQY
>TRBV6-1|TRBJ1-2
ASSGGRQLYGYT
>TRBV4-1|TRBJ2-7
ASSQDTSGIYEQY
>TRBV6-1|TRBJ2-3
ASSESGGMSDTQY
>TRBV28|TRBJ2-3
ASPGGTGSTSFLADTQY
>TRBV28|TRBJ2-7
ASSLAGGQYEQY
>TRBV28|TRBJ1-2
ASSLGGTETANYGYT
>TRBV28|TRBJ2-1
ASSSLVMTRLAGKQRQF
>TRBV19|TRBJ2-7
ASSSSGHSSVQY
>TRBV30|TRBJ2-7
AWSHPDREVYEQY
>TRBV28|TRBJ1-1
ASSLGLSEAF
>TRBV6-1|TRBJ2-7
ASRTEGRYPYEQY
>TRBV6-1|TRBJ2-7
ASSPRGGQYEQY
>TRBV6-1|TRBJ2-3
ASRHRADRTDTQY
>TRBV7-8|TRBJ2-7
ASSLDGTYEQY
>TRBV7-9|TRBJ1-1
ASSGGTAGTEAF
>TRBV11-2|TRBJ2-5
ASSLVPASGSLNVVTQY
>TRBV28|TRBJ1-5
ASSTWGAGNQPQH
>TRBV6-8|TRBJ2-7
ASTGGAQGPGLVSEQY
>TRBV19|TRBJ2-1
ASSKTGQVDNEQF
>TRBV6-1|TRBJ1-1
ASSLTGGSTEAF
>TRBV6-1|TRBJ1-1
ASGPGVNTEAF
>TRBV7-8|TRBJ2-3
ASSLSGTSGNTDTQY
>TRBV4-1|TRBJ2-5
ASSQETGVGTQY
>TRBV28|TRBJ2-7
ASSSLAGANEQY
>TRBV28|TRBJ2-7
ASSWGPSYEQY
>TRBV7-9|TRBJ2-3
ASSSSSTDTQY
>TRBV5-8|TRBJ1-1
ASRPTVDKGIQDTEAF
>TRBV19|TRBJ1-1
ASRETGTTEAF
>TRBV7-8|TRBJ2-1
ASSLGVAGVAEQF